This T cell receptor beta chain was retrieved from a study of T cell responses to AZD1222 COVID-19 vaccine. Study-wide results and limits: Every sample of the repertoires postdated the peak T cell response. Baseline antibody screening turned up just a handful of seropositive AZD1222 recipients.

The CDR3 consists of 18 residues. J gave up 4 bases and V 5 bases, and 12 bases lay outside the gene matches. In germline, CDR1 is LNHDA, CDR2 SQIVND (reference sequence). For this clone: Its antigen is currently unknown.

The method was immunoSEQ multiplex PCR; TCRdb's version includes in-frame clones alone and lacks a portion of them. This sample yields more than 140,000 clones, of which roughly 89% are seen a single time; about 5.3% belongs to the top ten. This chain links TRBV19 with TRBJ1-5, with 12 bases matching TRBD1. The source is an adult in good health. The source material was peripheral blood, sampled on day 0 of AZD1222 vaccination. CDR3 residues: CASSQRGQGASVNQPQHF. The CDR3 DNA reads TGTGCCAGTAGTCAAAGGGGACAGGGGGCGTCCGTTAATCAGCCCCAGCATTTT.